Below, 15 T cell receptor beta chains from the same sample are listed, as sequenced in a study of control samples from healthy donors and cancer patients. Some clones are missing from TCRdb's copy, which holds only in-frame ones; the method was immunoSEQ multiplex PCR. The sample holds 45,000 to 60,000 clones; about 80% are singletons and the top ten take about 9.5%. Material: blood. The receptors shown here come from a man aged 65 to 85 in good health.

The chain is built from TRBV30 and TRBJ1-1, with 7 bases lining up with TRBD1. CDR1 GTSNPN and CDR2 SVGIG come from the germline V gene (reference sequence). CDR3 length: 16 amino acids. After removal of 2 bases from V and 0 bases from J, the junction contained 9 bases not matched to a gene. CDR3 protein: CAWSKDRVRVNTEAFF. CDR3 nucleotide sequence: TGTGCCTGGAGTAAAGACAGGGTACGGGTGAACACTGAAGCTTTCTTT.

This chain connects TRBV11-3 to TRBJ2-7, with 8 nucleotides matching TRBD2. V shed 0 bases, J shed 2 bases, and the junction held 3 bases outside the gene matches. Germline CDR1 SGHNT, CDR2 YENEEA. The CDR3 loop spans 15 amino acids. The CDR3 DNA follows: TGTGCCAGCAGCTTAGAAGCGGGGGACACCTACGAGCAGTACTTC. It yields the protein CASSLEAGDTYEQYF. Together with reference TRBV11-3 and TRBJ2-7, the CDR3 gives the full variable domain: EAGVVQSPRYKIIEKKQPVAFWCNPISGHNTLYWYLQNLGQGPELLIRYENEEAVDDSQLPKDRFSAERLKGVDSTLKIQPAELGDSAVYLCASSLEAGDTYEQYFGPGTRLTVT.

V gene TRBV11-2 combines with J gene TRBJ2-7; D perhaps matches TRBD1 (6 bases). Germline-derived CDR1 and CDR2 are SGHAT and FQNNGV. This CDR3 has 15 residues. The V gene lost 2 bases and the J gene lost 4 bases, with 15 bases spanning the gap. CDR3 nucleotides: TGTGCCAGCAGCTTAACTGCAGGCAGGGGATACGAGCAGTACTTC. The encoded protein is CASSLTAGRGYEQYF.

The chain employs TRBV7-2 and TRBJ2-5; the match to TRBD2 covers 9 bases. V shed 1 base, J shed 5 bases, and the junction held 8 bases outside the gene matches. Looked up from germline, CDR1 is SGHTA and CDR2 is FQGNSA. The CDR3 length is 16 residues. The CDR3 loop is CASSLESTSGLETQYF. The CDR3, as DNA: TGTGCCAGCAGCTTAGAATCAACTAGCGGGTTGGAGACCCAGTACTTC.

This clone was recorded only once. The chain joins TRBV24-1 to TRBJ2-3; 9 nucleotides align to TRBD1. Germline CDR1 KGHDR, CDR2 SFDVKD. V lost 4 bases to trimming and J lost 3 bases; unmatched junction nucleotides: 7. The CDR3 has 16 residues. The CDR3 DNA follows: TGTGCCACCAGTGAGGATACAGGGGGCCGGACAGATACGCAGTATTTT. Amino acids: CATSEDTGGRTDTQYF.

The chain uses TRBV9 and TRBJ2-5; 7 positions match TRBD2. Germline CDR1 SGDLS, CDR2 YYNGEE. This CDR3 region has 14 residues. The junction had 8 bases not matched to a gene; V was cut back by 4 bases and J by 5 bases. Here the CDR3 DNA reads TGTGCCAGCAGCCCCCCTCGGGGAGGGGAGACCCAGTACTTC. Translation: CASSPPRGGETQYF.

The genes are TRBV28 and TRBJ2-1, with D perhaps matching TRBD1 (6 bases). V was shortened by 6 bases and J by 3 bases, with 21 bases between the two germline ends. Per germline, CDR1 MDHEN and CDR2 SYDVKM. The CDR3 loop spans 17 amino acids. The CDR3 nucleotides read TGTGCCAGCAGCCCTTCAGGGGTTAACCTCTTCTACAATGAGCAGTTCTTC. As protein: CASSPSGVNLFYNEQFF.

V is TRBV11-2 and J is TRBJ2-5, with 9 bases identical to TRBD1. After removal of 6 bases from V and 5 bases from J, the junction contained 13 bases not matched to a gene. The germline CDR1 and CDR2 sequences are SGHAT and FQNNGV. The CDR3 contains 16 residues. The CDR3, as DNA: TGTGCCAGCAGTCAGGGAGACAGGGGGTTTGAGGAGACCCAGTACTTC. It encodes CASSQGDRGFEETQYF.

The V gene is TRBV9, the J gene TRBJ2-5; D gene ambiguous. Germline V lookup: CDR1 SGDLS, CDR2 YYNGEE. Trimming stripped 0 bases from V and 5 bases from J, with 8 bases between. This CDR3 spans 13 amino acids. Here the CDR3 reads CASSVGPGETQYF. DNA for the CDR3: TGTGCCAGCAGCGTAGGGCCCGGGGAGACCCAGTACTTC.

The rearrangement joins TRBV19 to TRBJ2-1; 8 nucleotides agree with TRBD2. J gave up 5 bases and V 5 bases, and 5 bases lay outside the gene matches. The CDR3 runs 14 residues. Germline CDR1 LNHDA, CDR2 SQIVND (reference sequence). CDR3 sequence reads: CASSYSGGNNEQFF. The CDR3 DNA reads as TGTGCCAGTAGTTATTCGGGGGGGAACAATGAGCAGTTCTTC.

The chain joins TRBV20-1 to TRBJ1-3; unclear D gene. The CDR3 is 13 residues long. Trimming cost V 3 bases and J 0 bases, with 6 bases left between them. Germline CDR1 DFQATT, CDR2 SNEGSKA (reference sequence). The CDR3 sequence: CSASLFSGNTIYF. The DNA for the CDR3 is TGCAGTGCTAGTCTCTTCTCTGGAAACACCATATATTTT.

The chain recombines TRBV7-3 with TRBJ2-1; a weak D match, TRBD2 (6 bases). CDR1 and CDR2 from the germline V gene are SGHTA and FQGTGA. V gave up 4 bases and J gave up 4 bases, with 8 bases separating them. The CDR3 consists of 13 residues. The CDR3 spells CASSSSGYNEQFF. The CDR3 DNA is TGTGCCAGCAGCTCCAGCGGGTACAATGAGCAGTTCTTC.

The V call is TRBV3-1 (or the pseudogene TRBV3-2), the J call TRBJ2-1; 9 bases agree with TRBD1. The length of the CDR3 is 13 residues. V shed 6 bases, J shed 9 bases, and the junction held 6 bases outside the gene matches. The V gene's germline CDR1 is LGHDT and CDR2 YNNKEL (reference sequence). CDR3: CASSDTGGFEQFF. The CDR3 coding sequence is TGTGCCAGCAGTGACACAGGGGGCTTTGAGCAGTTCTTC.

The chain joins TRBV30 to TRBJ1-1; D not resolved. V gave up 5 bases and J gave up 1 base, with 17 bases separating them. Looked up from germline, CDR1 is GTSNPN and CDR2 is SVGIG (reference sequence). This CDR3 has 15 amino acids. The CDR3 sequence is CAWCPLTHPNTEAFF. The CDR3 coding sequence is TGTGCCTGGTGCCCCCTCACGCACCCGAACACTGAAGCTTTCTTT.

The chain is built from TRBV5-5 and TRBJ2-3; D gene uncertain. From germline, CDR1 is SGHKS and CDR2 YYEKEE (reference sequence). V shed 2 bases and J shed 2 bases, with 9 bases lying between them. The CDR3 loop spans 14 amino acids. The CDR3 region is CASSFRPFTDTQYF. The CDR3 DNA reads TGTGCCAGCAGCTTTCGCCCGTTCACAGATACGCAGTATTTT.